Listed below are T cell receptor beta chains from one sample, sequenced in a study of T cells in Graves' hyperthyroidism and ophthalmopathy. TCRdb processed the multiplex PCR reads anew with MiXCR; each CDR3 protein has one entry. This table has roughly 740,000 distinct CDR3 sequences, 16% appearing once. The sample taken for sequencing was blood. These receptors originate from a man in his late teens or twenties with Graves' hyperthyroidism. Both conserved end residues are part of each CDR3. Fields, in order: clone size, J gene, V gene, D gene, CDR3 protein, CDR3 DNA. A D gene is named only where the DNA matches it firmly. Size tells how often a clone was seen (once, few, many) or the class of an expanded clone, and some rows leave it out.

clone_size: many; j_call: TRBJ2-7; v_call: TRBV11-2; d_call: TRBD1; cdr3_aa: CASSPGGSYEQYF; cdr3_nt: TGTGCCAGCAGTCCAGGGGGCTCCTACGAGCAGTACTTC
clone_size: few; j_call: TRBJ1-2; v_call: TRBV30; d_call: NA; cdr3_aa: CACRDIPYGYTF; cdr3_nt: TGTGCCTGTAGGGACATACCTTATGGCTACACCTTC
clone_size: few; j_call: TRBJ2-2; v_call: TRBV6-1; d_call: TRBD1; cdr3_aa: CASSPGRGGFTGELFF; cdr3_nt: TGTGCCAGCAGTCCGGGGAGAGGGGGCTTCACCGGGGAGCTGTTTTTT
clone_size: many; j_call: TRBJ2-2; v_call: TRBV5-1; d_call: NA; cdr3_aa: CASSHPGGASTGELFF; cdr3_nt: TGCGCCAGCAGCCACCCTGGGGGGGCAAGCACCGGGGAGCTGTTTTTT
clone_size: many; j_call: TRBJ2-5; v_call: TRBV6-5; d_call: NA; cdr3_aa: CASSYSARVQETQYF; cdr3_nt: TGTGCCAGCAGTTACTCCGCCAGGGTCCAAGAGACCCAGTACTTC
clone_size: NA; j_call: TRBJ2-4; v_call: TRBV28; d_call: NA; cdr3_aa: CASSLWGGAKNIQYF; cdr3_nt: TGTGCCAGCAGTTTATGGGGCGGGGCCAAAAACATTCAGTACTTC
clone_size: many; j_call: TRBJ2-5; v_call: TRBV7-7; d_call: TRBD1; cdr3_aa: CASSSGTGGSETQYF; cdr3_nt: TGTGCCAGCAGCTCCGGGACAGGGGGATCGGAGACCCAGTACTTC
clone_size: few; j_call: TRBJ2-2; v_call: TRBV3-1; d_call: NA; cdr3_aa: CASSPTGTFNGELFF; cdr3_nt: TGTGCCAGCAGCCCAACCGGGACTTTCAACGGGGAGCTGTTTTTT
clone_size: NA; j_call: TRBJ2-1; v_call: TRBV28; d_call: NA; cdr3_aa: CASSAIGRENNEQFF; cdr3_nt: TGTGCCAGCAGTGCTATAGGGCGGGAAAACAATGAGCAGTTCTTC
clone_size: NA; j_call: TRBJ1-1; v_call: TRBV30; d_call: TRBD1; cdr3_aa: CAWSPPDRTNTEAFF; cdr3_nt: TGTGCCTGGAGTCCTCCGGACAGGACGAACACTGAAGCTTTCTTT
clone_size: many; j_call: TRBJ2-2; v_call: TRBV7-9; d_call: NA; cdr3_aa: CASSPVAGGTNTGELFF; cdr3_nt: TGTGCCAGCAGCCCCGTAGCAGGGGGGACGAACACCGGGGAGCTGTTTTTT
clone_size: many; j_call: TRBJ2-2; v_call: TRBV7-2; d_call: NA; cdr3_aa: CASSSRGRELFF; cdr3_nt: TGTGCCAGCAGCTCCCGTGGGAGGGAGCTGTTTTTT
clone_size: many; j_call: TRBJ1-1; v_call: TRBV2; d_call: TRBD1; cdr3_aa: CASREGQRGLPEAFF; cdr3_nt: TGTGCCAGCAGGGAGGGACAGAGGGGTCTTCCTGAAGCTTTCTTT
clone_size: few; j_call: TRBJ2-7; v_call: TRBV29-1; d_call: TRBD1; cdr3_aa: CSVQTGTGAFEQYF; cdr3_nt: TGCAGCGTTCAAACGGGGACAGGGGCCTTTGAGCAGTACTTC
clone_size: NA; j_call: TRBJ1-2; v_call: TRBV5-1; d_call: NA; cdr3_aa: CASGGGYYGYTF; cdr3_nt: TGCGCCAGCGGAGGGGGATACTATGGCTACACCTTC
clone_size: NA; j_call: TRBJ2-1; v_call: TRBV19; d_call: NA; cdr3_aa: CASNSRRLDNEQFF; cdr3_nt: TGTGCCAGTAACTCCAGGCGGCTAGACAATGAGCAGTTCTTC
clone_size: many; j_call: TRBJ2-7; v_call: TRBV20-1; d_call: TRBD2; cdr3_aa: CSASSGTSYEQYF; cdr3_nt: TGCAGTGCGAGTAGCGGGACCTCCTACGAGCAGTACTTC
clone_size: few; j_call: TRBJ2-1; v_call: TRBV19; d_call: TRBD2; cdr3_aa: CASSIRTSGRYNEQFF; cdr3_nt: TGTGCCAGTAGTATCCGGACTAGCGGGAGATACAATGAGCAGTTCTTC
clone_size: many; j_call: TRBJ2-1; v_call: TRBV6-1; d_call: TRBD1; cdr3_aa: CASSEGDRPYNEQFF; cdr3_nt: TGTGCCAGCAGTGAAGGGGACAGGCCCTACAATGAGCAGTTCTTC
clone_size: NA; j_call: TRBJ2-3; v_call: TRBV28; d_call: TRBD2; cdr3_aa: CASSPSRTSGRTDTQYF; cdr3_nt: TGTGCCAGCAGTCCCAGCCGCACTAGCGGGAGGACAGATACGCAGTATTTT
clone_size: few; j_call: TRBJ1-6; v_call: TRBV6-2/TRBV6-3; d_call: NA; cdr3_aa: CASSSGLVNSPLHF; cdr3_nt: TGTGCCAGCAGTTCGGGACTGGTAAATTCACCCCTCCACTTT
clone_size: NA; j_call: TRBJ2-3; v_call: TRBV7-9; d_call: TRBD2; cdr3_aa: CASSALAASTDTQYF; cdr3_nt: TGTGCCAGCAGCGCACTAGCGGCGAGCACAGATACGCAGTATTTT
clone_size: NA; j_call: TRBJ2-1; v_call: TRBV7-9; d_call: NA; cdr3_aa: CASSLVLDEQFF; cdr3_nt: TGTGCCAGCAGCTTAGTGCTAGATGAGCAGTTCTTC
clone_size: NA; j_call: TRBJ2-1; v_call: TRBV5-4; d_call: NA; cdr3_aa: CASSLGLGGGNEQFF; cdr3_nt: TGTGCCAGCAGCTTGGGACTAGGAGGGGGGAATGAGCAGTTCTTC
clone_size: few; j_call: TRBJ2-7; v_call: TRBV4-3; d_call: TRBD2; cdr3_aa: CASSQERGSSYEQYF; cdr3_nt: TGCGCCAGCAGCCAAGAGCGCGGGAGTTCCTACGAGCAGTACTTC
clone_size: many; j_call: TRBJ2-5; v_call: TRBV30; d_call: TRBD1; cdr3_aa: CAWSSPGTEETQYF; cdr3_nt: TGTGCCTGGAGTTCCCCCGGGACAGAAGAGACCCAGTACTTC
clone_size: NA; j_call: TRBJ2-2; v_call: TRBV5-4; d_call: TRBD2; cdr3_aa: CASSLAAGLAGVLGGELFF; cdr3_nt: TGTGCCAGCAGCTTGGCGGCGGGACTAGCGGGAGTTCTAGGCGGGGAGCTGTTTTTT
clone_size: NA; j_call: TRBJ1-1; v_call: TRBV18; d_call: NA; cdr3_aa: CASSPQGTFSAEAFF; cdr3_nt: TGTGCCAGCTCACCACAGGGTACTTTTTCTGCTGAAGCTTTCTTT
clone_size: many; j_call: TRBJ2-2; v_call: TRBV5-1; d_call: TRBD1; cdr3_aa: CASSTGQALRSTGELFF; cdr3_nt: TGCGCCAGCAGCACGGGACAGGCCCTTCGTTCCACCGGGGAGCTGTTTTTT
clone_size: NA; j_call: TRBJ1-4; v_call: TRBV5-1; d_call: NA; cdr3_aa: CASSLGGREPGEKLFF; cdr3_nt: TGCGCCAGCAGCTTGGGGGGGCGAGAACCGGGTGAAAAACTGTTTTTT
clone_size: NA; j_call: TRBJ1-5; v_call: TRBV4-1; d_call: NA; cdr3_aa: CASSQEGSQPQHF; cdr3_nt: TGCGCCAGCAGCCAAGAGGGATCCCAGCCCCAGCATTTT
clone_size: many; j_call: TRBJ1-2; v_call: TRBV28; d_call: NA; cdr3_aa: CASSFLKNGYTF; cdr3_nt: TGTGCCAGCAGTTTCTTAAAGAATGGCTACACCTTC
clone_size: NA; j_call: TRBJ2-2; v_call: TRBV20-1; d_call: TRBD1; cdr3_aa: CSAPGQGPHANTGELFF; cdr3_nt: TGCAGTGCCCCGGGACAGGGGCCGCACGCGAACACCGGGGAGCTGTTTTTT
clone_size: few; j_call: TRBJ1-5; v_call: TRBV10-3; d_call: NA; cdr3_aa: CAISESGEASDLNQPQHF; cdr3_nt: TGTGCCATCAGTGAGTCAGGGGAAGCCTCAGATCTAAATCAGCCCCAGCATTTT
clone_size: NA; j_call: TRBJ2-2; v_call: TRBV11-2; d_call: NA; cdr3_aa: CASSLGVGIDTGELFF; cdr3_nt: TGTGCCAGCAGCTTAGGGGTCGGGATTGACACCGGGGAGCTGTTTTTT
clone_size: NA; j_call: TRBJ2-1; v_call: TRBV6-2/TRBV6-3; d_call: NA; cdr3_aa: CASSVDFYNEQFF; cdr3_nt: TGTGCCAGCAGTGTTGACTTTTACAATGAGCAGTTCTTC
clone_size: NA; j_call: TRBJ1-2; v_call: TRBV6-1; d_call: TRBD1; cdr3_aa: CASTRGQIDGYTF; cdr3_nt: TGTGCCAGCACCCGGGGACAGATCGATGGCTACACCTTC
clone_size: many; j_call: TRBJ2-4; v_call: TRBV20-1; d_call: NA; cdr3_aa: CSARDYTVAKNIQYF; cdr3_nt: TGCAGTGCTAGAGATTACACCGTAGCCAAAAACATTCAGTACTTC
clone_size: NA; j_call: TRBJ1-5; v_call: TRBV12-3/TRBV12-4; d_call: TRBD1; cdr3_aa: CASSESTGDQPQHF; cdr3_nt: TGTGCCAGCAGTGAGTCGACAGGGGATCAGCCCCAGCATTTT
clone_size: many; j_call: TRBJ1-5; v_call: TRBV28; d_call: TRBD1; cdr3_aa: CASWATGPDQPQHF; cdr3_nt: TGTGCCAGTTGGGCGACAGGGCCGGATCAGCCCCAGCATTTT
clone_size: NA; j_call: TRBJ1-5; v_call: TRBV28; d_call: NA; cdr3_aa: CASRPGPNQPRHF; cdr3_nt: TGTGCCAGCCGTCCGGGGCCGAATCAGCCCCGGCATTTT
clone_size: many; j_call: TRBJ1-5; v_call: TRBV2; d_call: NA; cdr3_aa: CASSADPRGQPQHF; cdr3_nt: TGTGCCAGCAGTGCAGATCCGAGGGGTCAGCCCCAGCATTTT
clone_size: few; j_call: TRBJ2-5; v_call: TRBV28; d_call: TRBD2; cdr3_aa: CASRDPGGVETQYF; cdr3_nt: TGTGCCAGCAGAGATCCGGGAGGAGTGGAGACCCAGTACTTC
clone_size: NA; j_call: TRBJ2-5; v_call: TRBV27; d_call: NA; cdr3_aa: CASSPQTASATPEETQYF; cdr3_nt: TGTGCCAGCAGTCCGCAAACCGCTAGCGCGACCCCGGAAGAGACCCAGTACTTC
clone_size: NA; j_call: TRBJ2-4; v_call: TRBV28; d_call: NA; cdr3_aa: CASCGTGNIQHF; cdr3_nt: TGTGCCAGCTGCGGGACCGGAAACATTCAACACTTC